This TCR beta chain was captured in a study of blood T cell repertoires in COVID-19. V shed 3 bases and J shed 9 bases, with 23 bases lying between them. CDR3 length: 15 amino acids. Germline CDR1 and CDR2: DFQATT and SNEGSKA (reference sequence). Authors' analysis steps: Estimation of nucleated cell counts was performed using reference gene primer amplification. Sequenced by immunoSEQ multiplex PCR; TCRdb stores in-frame clones only, minus some. V, J and clone size derive from that table, while D and trimming were established from the DNA sequence. The sample includes roughly 250,000 clones, over 75% seen only once; the top ten take 7.5% to 9%.

The TCR was taken from a human donor in a cohort sampled during active COVID-19. The V call is TRBV20-1, the J call TRBJ1-2; D call uncertain. The specimen was peripheral blood. The DNA for the CDR3 is TGCAGTGCTAGTTTACGGGCGGGTCCCCGGTCGAGCTACACCTTC. Encoded protein: CSASLRAGPRSSYTF.